The 20 T cell receptor beta chains listed next were all sequenced from one sample in a study of T cell changes during pregnancy in multiple sclerosis. The repertoire was sequenced with immunoSEQ multiplex PCR; TCRdb's copy has only in-frame clones and lacks some. This sample yields about 67,000 clones, of which about 89% are seen a single time; about 1.5% belongs to the top ten. This specimen was peripheral blood, taken in the second trimester of pregnancy. The receptor source for this set is a female donor with multiple sclerosis, enrolled in a pregnancy study.

This rearrangement joins TRBV10-2 to TRBJ1-5, with D maybe TRBD1 (6 bases). Germline V gene sequence: CDR1 WSHSY, CDR2 SAAADI. The CDR3 has 14 residues. The V and J ends lost 3 bases and 0 bases respectively, with 6 bases between them. DNA of the CDR3: TGCGCCAGCAGTGACAGGGGTAGCAATCAGCCCCAGCATTTT. Protein product: CASSDRGSNQPQHF.

V usage is TRBV28 and J usage is TRBJ2-7; D not resolved. CDR1 is MDHEN and CDR2 is SYDVKM in the germline V gene. The CDR3 is 14 amino acids. V was trimmed by 5 bases and J by 3 bases, leaving 14 bases between them. This CDR3 reads CASSPMWAGYEQYF. Here the CDR3 DNA reads TGTGCCAGCAGTCCCATGTGGGCCGGCTACGAGCAGTACTTC.

The chain links TRBV30 to TRBJ1-2; D is unresolved. There are 13 residues in the CDR3. The V gene's germline CDR1 is GTSNPN and CDR2 SVGIG (reference sequence). Between the trimmed V and J ends, which lost 4 bases and 7 bases, there was a span of 16 bases. The CDR3 DNA reads as TGTGCCTGGAACGCAGACACTCGGGGTGGCTACACCTTC. As protein: CAWNADTRGGYTF.

In the case of this clone: Distinct nucleotide sequences in the sample also encode this CDR3. This rearrangement joins TRBV9 to TRBJ1-1, with a tentative D call TRBD1 (6 bases). The CDR3 length is 15 residues. Trimming shortened V by 4 bases and J by 0 bases, and 13 bases separated the two germline ends. Germline V gene lookup returns CDR1 SGDLS and CDR2 YYNGEE. The CDR3 nucleotides are TGTGCCAGCAGCCCGGGACAAATAATGAACACTGAAGCTTTCTTT. This codes for CASSPGQIMNTEAFF. Drawing the rest from reference TRBV9 and TRBJ1-1, the complete variable domain is DSGVTQTPKHLITATGQRVTLRCSPRSGDLSVYWYQQSLDQGLQFLIQYYNGEERAKGNILERFSAQQFPDLHSELNLSSLELGDSALYFCASSPGQIMNTEAFFGQGTRLTVV.

In DNA form, the CDR3 reads TGTGCCAGCAGTTTAGAGAAACCGGGACTAGCTAAAGAGCAGTACTTC. Translation: CASSLEKPGLAKEQYF. The V gene is TRBV27, the J gene TRBJ2-7, with 9 bases fitting TRBD2. The length of the CDR3 is 16 residues. Trimming cost V 2 bases and J 7 bases; bases outside gene matches: 12. Germline CDR1 is MNHEY and CDR2 is SMNVEV (reference sequence).

The chain recombines TRBV5-6 with TRBJ1-1; 7 bases fit TRBD1. Germline CDR1 and CDR2: SGHDT and YYEEEE. The CDR3 totals 13 residues. J gave up 3 bases and V 8 bases, and 7 bases lay outside the gene matches. CDR3 amino acids: CASRQGLYTEAFF. DNA for the CDR3: TGTGCCAGTCGACAGGGATTGTACACTGAAGCTTTCTTT.

This chain links TRBV30 with TRBJ1-6, with a possible D match to TRBD1 (5 bases). V was clipped by 4 bases and J by 1 base, with 11 bases between them. The CDR3 is 15 residues long. Germline values: CDR1 GTSNPN, CDR2 SVGIG (reference sequence). In DNA form, the CDR3 reads TGTGCCTGGACCAGGGCAACATCCTATAATTCACCCCTCCACTTT. Its translation: CAWTRATSYNSPLHF.

As DNA, the CDR3 is TGTGCCAGCAGCCTGCGCCTCTCCCAAGAGACCCAGTACTTC. It codes for CASSLRLSQETQYF. This chain uses TRBV2 with TRBJ2-5; the D is unclear. The V end lost 6 bases, the J end lost 1 base, and 12 bases lay between the germline ends. Germline V gene sequence: CDR1 SNHLY, CDR2 FYNNEI. The CDR3 has 14 amino acids.

V usage is TRBV9 and J usage is TRBJ2-1; 7 bases fit TRBD1. The CDR3 loop spans 15 amino acids. The V and J ends lost 3 bases and 8 bases, in that order; junction bases with no gene match: 11. The germline V gene encodes CDR1 SGDLS and CDR2 YYNGEE. CDR3 sequence reads: CASSAAAGGIDEQFF. CDR3 DNA: TGTGCCAGCAGCGCCGCGGCAGGGGGTATCGATGAGCAGTTCTTC.

The J gene is TRBJ2-2, the V gene TRBV5-1; possible D gene TRBD2, 6 bases. CDR1 SGHRS and CDR2 YFSETQ come from the germline V gene. Trimming removed 0 bases from V and 6 bases from J, with 15 bases in between. The CDR3 is 16 amino acids. The DNA for the CDR3 is TGCGCCAGCAGCTTGGAGGGCAGGGAGGTTTCCGGGGAGCTGTTTTTT. It encodes CASSLEGREVSGELFF. Full variable domain (rest looked up from reference TRBV5-1 and TRBJ2-2): KAGVTQTPRYLIKTRGQQVTLSCSPISGHRSVSWYQQTPGQGLQFLFEYFSETQRNKGNFPGRFSGRQFSNSRSEMNVSTLELGDSALYLCASSLEGREVSGELFFGEGSRLTVL.

The rearrangement uses TRBV11-2 and TRBJ2-7; D unresolved. The V gene's germline CDR1 is SGHAT and CDR2 FQNNGV. There are 12 residues in the CDR3. Between the trimmed V and J ends, which lost 3 bases and 3 bases, there was a span of 6 bases. Written as DNA, the CDR3 is TGTGCCAGCAGCTTCACCTACTACGAGCAGTACTTC. This gives the protein CASSFTYYEQYF.

The chain has TRBV27 and TRBJ1-2; TRBD1 might be the D (5 bases). Per the germline V gene, CDR1 is MNHEY and CDR2 is SMNVEV (reference sequence). Trimming cost V 3 bases and J 4 bases, with 12 bases left between them. The CDR3 extends over 14 amino acids. CDR3 protein: CASSFRQSGYGYTF. CDR3 in DNA: TGTGCCAGCAGTTTCCGACAGTCTGGCTATGGCTACACCTTC.

This clone was counted between two and nine times. The V call is TRBV18, the J call TRBJ1-1; weak D call: TRBD1 (5 bases). Between the trimmed V and J ends, which lost 4 bases and 3 bases, there was a span of 9 bases. CDR1 and CDR2 from the germline V gene are KGHSH and LQKENI. The CDR3 has 13 residues. CDR3 nucleotide sequence: TGTGCCAGCTCACTAGGAGGGGACACTGAAGCTTTCTTT. Amino acids: CASSLGGDTEAFF. The complete variable domain, with remaining parts taken from reference TRBV18 and TRBJ1-1, reads NAGVMQNPRHLVRRRGQEARLRCSPMKGHSHVYWYRQLPEEGLKFMVYLQKENIIDESGMPKERFSAEFPKEGPSILRIQQVVRGDSAAYFCASSLGGDTEAFFGQGTRLTVV.

The V gene is TRBV7-2, the J gene TRBJ2-7; 9 bases agree with TRBD1. The germline CDR1 and CDR2 sequences are SGHTA and FQGNSA. The V segment lost 6 bases and the J segment 5 bases; nucleotides outside the gene matches: 8. The CDR3 runs 14 residues. The CDR3 nucleotides are TGTGCCAGCAGGCCCCCGGGACAGGGAAACGAGCAGTACTTC. Amino acid sequence: CASRPPGQGNEQYF. The full variable domain, completed using reference TRBV7-2 and TRBJ2-7, is GAGVSQSPSNKVTEKGKDVELRCDPISGHTALYWYRQSLGQGLEFLIYFQGNSAPDKSGLPSDRFSAERTGGSVSTLTIQRTQQEDSAVYLCASRPPGQGNEQYFGPGTRLTVT.

This chain joins TRBV6-5 and TRBJ2-1, with 12 bases fitting TRBD2. V lost 2 bases and J lost 4; bases outside the gene matches: 3. CDR1 is MNHEY and CDR2 is SVGAGI in the germline V gene. The CDR3 totals 16 residues. CDR3 sequence reads: CASSYTLAGGYNEQFF. The CDR3, as DNA: TGTGCCAGCAGTTACACACTAGCGGGAGGTTACAATGAGCAGTTCTTC.

The CDR3 is CAITSLLTGGQNYGYTF. Here the CDR3 DNA reads TGTGCCATCACCTCTTTATTGACAGGGGGCCAGAACTATGGCTACACCTTC. The chain has TRBV10-3 and TRBJ1-2; 10 bases are a match to TRBD1. In germline, CDR1 is ENHRY, CDR2 SYGVKD. The V segment lost 7 bases and the J segment 2 bases; nucleotides outside the gene matches: 13. The CDR3 is 17 amino acids.

V gene TRBV11-1 combines with J gene TRBJ2-7, with no clear D. V shed 3 bases and J shed 0 bases, with 9 bases lying between them. The CDR3 sequence is 14 residues long. Looked up from germline, CDR1 is SGHAT and CDR2 is FQDESV (reference sequence). CDR3 loop: CASSFLGSSYEQYF. CDR3 DNA: TGTGCCAGCAGCTTTTTGGGCAGCTCCTACGAGCAGTACTTC.

The chain combines TRBV30 with TRBJ1-1, with 9 bases fitting TRBD1. The V segment lost 5 bases and the J segment 5 bases; nucleotides outside the gene matches: 0. The CDR3 covers 11 residues. Germline-derived CDR1 and CDR2 are GTSNPN and SVGIG (reference sequence). CDR3 coding DNA: TGTGCCTGGGGGACAGGGACTGAAGCTTTCTTT. Translation gives CAWGTGTEAFF.

The chain has TRBV5-4 and TRBJ1-1; 9 bases map to TRBD1. CDR1 and CDR2 (germline): SGHNT, YYREEE (reference sequence). V shed 2 bases and J 3 bases; nucleotides not matched to a gene: 2. The CDR3 runs to 14 residues. CDR3 amino acids: CASSLQGADTEAFF. The CDR3, as DNA: TGTGCCAGCAGCTTACAGGGGGCGGACACTGAAGCTTTCTTT.

This sequence joins TRBV28 and TRBJ2-5, with TRBD1 matching over 8 bases. The CDR3 is made up of 13 amino acids. Looked up from germline, CDR1 is MDHEN and CDR2 is SYDVKM. V lost 6 bases and J lost 7; bases outside the gene matches: 7. CDR3 region: CASSRQGLPTQYF. DNA for the CDR3: TGTGCCAGCAGCCGACAGGGGCTCCCGACCCAGTACTTC.